What follows are 22 T cell receptor delta chains derived from one specimen sequenced in a study of Vδ1+ human thymocytes. Extracted RNA was reverse transcribed into cDNA. Pooled V-gene forward primers with one constant-region reverse primer generated the CDR3 amplicons by multiplex PCR. TCRdb re-analyzed the multiplex PCR reads via CATT. The sample lists fewer than 90,000 delta-chain clones; around 35% were seen once. Their antigens are not known. Whole-study results and caveats: Highly polyclonal TRG and TRD repertoires with Gaussian CDR3 length distributions appeared in thymus.

The sample taken for sequencing was Vdelta1+ gamma-delta thymocytes from the thymus. The subset was: FACS-sorted CD3+ TCRalphabeta- TCRVdelta1+ TCRVdelta2- thymocytes. Source of these receptors: a boy in the first two years of life who had congenital heart surgery.

This clone turned up a few times. The V gene is TRDV1, the J gene TRDJ1, with a weak D call TRDD3 (6 bases). The CDR3 runs to 17 residues. The V gene's germline CDR1 is TSWWSYY and CDR2 QGS. The ends were cut back, 4 bases at V and 2 bases at J, with 20 bases in the middle. The CDR3 region is CALGVPGPSWGTDKLIF. Written as DNA, the CDR3 is TGTGCTCTTGGGGTTCCGGGCCCCTCCTGGGGTACCGATAAACTCATCTTT.

The rearrangement joins TRDV1 to TRDJ1; 7 bases agree with TRDD3. V lost 0 bases, J lost 6 bases, and 7 bases stayed unmatched. Per germline, CDR1 TSWWSYY and CDR2 QGS. CDR3 length: 15 residues. CDR3 sequence (DNA): TGTGCTCTTGGGGAACTCACATCAGGGGGATATAAACTCATCTTT. Protein product: CALGELTSGGYKLIF.

Worth noting for this clone: A read error may produce the germline difference seen at one junction end. V and J are TRDV1 and TRDJ1; D may match TRDD2 or TRDD3 (7 bases each). CDR3 length: 21 amino acids. Germline V CDR1 and CDR2: TSWWSYY, QGS. The CDR3, as DNA: TGTGCTCTTGGGGAATTCCTACTACGTACTGGGGAACCTCCGTTCCCCGATAAACCCATCTTT. It encodes CALGEFLLRTGEPPFPDKPIF.

About this clone itself: Different DNA sequences within this sample yield the same CDR3. The chain joins TRDV1 to TRDJ1; tentatively, D is TRDD2 (7 bases). The CDR3 has 19 residues. Trimming left V 4 bases short and J 4 bases short, with 28 bases between. The germline CDR1 and CDR2 sequences are TSWWSYY and QGS. The CDR3 sequence is CALGGPWFLRIPQYDKLIF. Written as DNA, the CDR3 is TGTGCTCTTGGGGGCCCTTGGTTCCTACGGATACCGCAATACGATAAACTCATCTTT.

Notes on this clone: Other DNA sequences in the same sample also yield this CDR3. This rearrangement joins TRDV1 to TRDJ1; D is unresolved. V was shortened by 3 bases and J by 3 bases, with 23 bases between the two germline ends. The CDR3 contains 18 residues. From germline, CDR1 is TSWWSYY and CDR2 QGS. CDR3 sequence reads: CALGDRASLPLMADKLIF. DNA for the CDR3: TGTGCTCTTGGGGACCGCGCCTCCTTGCCGTTAATGGCCGATAAACTCATCTTT.

This chain links TRDV1 with TRDJ1, with 11 bases fitting TRDD3. Per germline, CDR1 TSWWSYY and CDR2 QGS. V gave up 0 bases and J gave up 4 bases; unmatched junction bases: 22. The CDR3 contains 22 residues. The CDR3 protein is CALGELVVGDTREGPRIDKLIF. The CDR3, as DNA: TGTGCTCTTGGGGAACTCGTAGTGGGGGATACGCGTGAAGGACCACGTATCGATAAACTCATCTTT.

The V gene is TRDV1, the J gene TRDJ1, with 13 bases fitting TRDD3. With V trimmed by 2 bases and J by 0 bases, 18 bases remained unmatched. The CDR3 covers 22 residues. CDR1 and CDR2 (germline): TSWWSYY, QGS. Written as DNA, the CDR3 is TGTGCTCTTGGGGAAGAATTGTTCCTCCTTACTGGGGGATACGGCGACACCGATAAACTCATCTTT. Translated: CALGEELFLLTGGYGDTDKLIF.

The genes are TRDV1 and TRDJ1; TRDD3 matches 13 bases. CDR3 length equals 20 residues. Per germline, CDR1 TSWWSYY and CDR2 QGS. The V segment lost 3 bases and the J segment 0 bases; nucleotides outside the gene matches: 13. The CDR3 is CALGDGYWGIRRPYTDKLIF. The CDR3, as DNA: TGTGCTCTTGGGGACGGTTACTGGGGGATACGGAGACCGTACACCGATAAACTCATCTTT.

In the case of this clone: The junction departs from germline at one end; a sequencing error may be responsible. V and J are TRDV2 and TRDJ1; TRDD3 might be the D (6 bases). Germline V gene data show CDR1 as GEAIGNYY and CDR2 as EKD. This CDR3 has 18 residues. The CDR3 loop is CATKPVVVDTPYTDKPIF. CDR3 nucleotides: TGTGCCACTAAGCCGGTGGTGGTGGATACCCCATACACCGATAAACCCATCTTT.

The count of this clone is one. This chain uses TRDV1 with TRDJ1, with 7 bases aligning to TRDD3. Per germline, CDR1 TSWWSYY and CDR2 QGS. The CDR3 is made up of 18 amino acids. The V and J ends lost 2 bases and 5 bases, in that order; junction bases with no gene match: 17. The CDR3 region is CALGEVPFSWGGSDKLIF. CDR3 bases: TGTGCTCTTGGGGAAGTCCCCTTTAGCTGGGGGGGTTCGGATAAACTCATCTTT.

The chain joins TRDV1 to TRDJ1, with 10 bases fitting TRDD3. V gave up 0 bases and J gave up 7 bases; unmatched junction bases: 14. The CDR3 runs 18 residues. Germline CDR1 is TSWWSYY and CDR2 is QGS. The CDR3 region is CALGELSPRGIRRAKLIF. The CDR3 region has the DNA TGTGCTCTTGGGGAACTATCACCTAGGGGGATACGTCGAGCTAAACTCATCTTT.

The sample holds a few counts of this clone. The chain links TRDV1 to TRDJ2; 11 bases fit TRDD3. Germline V lookup: CDR1 TSWWSYY, CDR2 QGS. Unmatched junction bases numbered 10, after V lost 9 bases and J lost 4 bases. The CDR3 runs to 16 residues. CDR3 coding DNA: TGTGCTCTCACTACTGGGGGATATAAGGCGACAGCACAACTCTTCTTT. Protein product: CALTTGGYKATAQLFF.

In its sample, this clone was seen a few times. This sequence joins TRDV1 and TRDJ1; 10 bases map to TRDD3. The germline V gene encodes CDR1 TSWWSYY and CDR2 QGS. This CDR3 is 17 amino acids long. With 6 bases clipped from V and 2 bases from J, the junction kept 12 bases outside the gene matches. CDR3 sequence reads: CALGDIRLGDRTDKLIF. The CDR3 DNA follows: TGTGCTCTTGGAGATATTCGTCTGGGGGATAGGACCGATAAACTCATCTTT.

The chain links TRDV1 to TRDJ1; 8 nucleotides agree with TRDD2. This CDR3 is built from 21 residues. V was pared by 5 bases and J by 1 base, with 24 bases of the junction left unmatched. The germline CDR1 and CDR2 sequences are TSWWSYY and QGS. CDR3: CALGNSFLPRGPLCSTDKLIF. The CDR3 region has the DNA TGTGCTCTTGGGAACAGCTTCCTACCGCGGGGTCCATTGTGCTCCACCGATAAACTCATCTTT.

The J gene is TRDJ1, the V gene TRDV1; D might be TRDD3 (6 bases). CDR3 length equals 20 residues. Germline V gene lookup returns CDR1 TSWWSYY and CDR2 QGS. V was clipped by 2 bases and J by 0 bases, with 25 bases between them. This CDR3 is CALGESLRVREGMYTDKLIF. The CDR3 nucleotides read TGTGCTCTTGGGGAAAGCTTGAGGGTTCGAGAGGGGATGTACACCGATAAACTCATCTTT.

The chain is built from TRDV1 and TRDJ1; 8 bases fit TRDD3. Germline CDR1 reads TSWWSYY; CDR2 reads QGS. The CDR3 sequence is 16 residues long. V lost 6 bases, J lost 4 bases, and 13 bases stayed unmatched. CDR3 in DNA: TGTGCTCTTGGCCTCCCGGGGGGATATAACCACGATAAACTCATCTTT. Translation: CALGLPGGYNHDKLIF.

This clone was seen a handful of times. The chain is built from TRDV1 and TRDJ1; 10 bases map to TRDD3. Germline CDR1 and CDR2: TSWWSYY and QGS. The CDR3 is made up of 17 amino acids. Trimming took 1 base from V and 3 from J; bases not matched to a gene: 8. The chain's CDR3 is CALGEPTGDTLPDKLIF. For the CDR3, the DNA is TGTGCTCTTGGGGAACCGACGGGGGATACGCTACCCGATAAACTCATCTTT.

J is TRDJ1 and V is TRDV1; 12 nucleotides agree with TRDD3. J was trimmed by 0 bases and V by 0 bases; bases with no gene match: 23. Per germline, CDR1 TSWWSYY and CDR2 QGS. This CDR3 spans 24 amino acids. The CDR3 DNA reads as TGTGCTCTTGGGGAACTAACCCTACGACGCTGGGGGATACGCGTATGGGGGTACACCGATAAACTCATCTTT. As protein: CALGELTLRRWGIRVWGYTDKLIF.

Worth noting for this clone: This sample includes further DNA sequences coding for the same CDR3. The V and J genes are TRDV1 and TRDJ1, with D unresolved. CDR1 and CDR2 from the germline V gene are TSWWSYY and QGS. V was shortened by 1 base and J by 0 bases, with 6 bases between the two germline ends. The CDR3 runs 14 residues. This CDR3 reads CALGERGNTDKLIF. CDR3 bases: TGTGCTCTTGGGGAACGAGGAAACACCGATAAACTCATCTTT.

This clone was counted a single time. This chain uses TRDV1 with TRDJ1; possible D gene TRDD3, 6 bases. The CDR3 length is 18 residues. In germline, CDR1 is TSWWSYY, CDR2 QGS. V was trimmed by 2 bases and J by 5 bases, leaving 24 bases between them. CDR3 sequence (DNA): TGTGCTCTTGGGGAAAGGGGGACTTTAAGAGGGCATGGAGATAAACTCATCTTT. This encodes CALGERGTLRGHGDKLIF.

In this sample, this clone turned up a few times. This chain joins TRDV1 and TRDJ1; 10 positions agree with TRDD3. In germline, CDR1 is TSWWSYY, CDR2 QGS. The V gene end was trimmed by 6 bases and the J gene end by 1 base; junction bases not matched to a gene: 35. CDR3 length equals 25 residues. The CDR3 nucleotides are TGTGCTCTTGGAACCTTCTTTCCTACCTTCGGGGGATACGCGTATCCCGGCAATTCCACCGATAAACTCATCTTT. As protein: CALGTFFPTFGGYAYPGNSTDKLIF.

Turning to this clone: Given a much more abundant clone one base away, this may be a read error. The rearrangement links TRDV2 to TRDJ1; maybe TRDD3 (5 bases). The germline V and J ends were trimmed by 5 bases and 0 bases, with 27 bases remaining between them. Germline V gene lookup returns CDR1 GEAIGNYY and CDR2 EKD. This CDR3 comprises 19 residues. CDR3 coding DNA: TGTGCCTGTGCCACAAGTAGTCTCTGGGCCCCGACGGACACCGATAAACTCATCTTT. Its protein product is CACATSSLWAPTDTDKLIF.